This record covers a single T cell receptor (beta chain). Its antigen remains unknown. This sample is part of a study of cytomegalovirus exposure and HLA in healthy donors. This CDR3 has 14 residues. Germline V lookup: CDR1 LGHNA, CDR2 YNFKEQ. V lost 6 bases to trimming and J lost 7 bases, with 16 bases between them. PCR primers comprised 60 Vbeta and 13 Jbeta primers. The method was immunoSEQ multiplex PCR; TCRdb's version includes in-frame clones alone and lacks a portion of them. The sample consists of fewer than 200,000 clones, roughly 77% of them appearing once. Findings and caveats of the study: An analysis that came later showed most CMV-associated TCR beta chains appearing HLA-restricted. Fewer N-insertions than the roughly 630-donor mean were reportedly shown by an Asian-associated ancestry cluster in a later analysis.

The specimen was PBMCs. This clonotype originated in a man aged 40-55 years in good health and CMV-seropositive. The V gene is TRBV4-2, the J gene TRBJ2-1, with D possibly TRBD2 on 6 matching bases. The CDR3 here is CASSRSLATNEQFF. Here the CDR3 DNA reads TGTGCCAGCAGTCGATCCCTAGCGACTAATGAGCAGTTCTTC.